The TCR beta chain under discussion was sequenced for a study of blood T cell repertoires in COVID-19. About the research overall: Some COVID-19 samples were acute and others convalescent; all came from the United States, Italy and Spain.

Original processing methods: Reference gene primer amplification gave nucleated cell count estimates. Assay used: immunoSEQ multiplex PCR; TCRdb lists only in-frame clones, some missing. V, J and clone size reflect that table, while D and trimming were determined from the DNA. Seen here are roughly 190,000 clones, around 82% observed once, and the top ten hold 4% to 6.5%. Germline V gene data show CDR1 as MGHRA and CDR2 as YSYEKL. V shed 5 bases and J 5 bases; nucleotides not matched to a gene: 7. CDR3 length: 14 residues. The sequence was obtained from a woman between 55 and 75 years old with acute COVID-19. The chain recombines TRBV4-1 with TRBJ2-3, with 7 bases aligning to TRBD1. Sequenced material: PBMCs or T cells enriched from blood (not recorded which). The DNA of the CDR3 is TGCGCCAGCAGCTTGGGACAGCCTGGAGATACGCAGTATTTT. It codes for CASSLGQPGDTQYF.